Each of the 17 T cell receptor beta chains below was sequenced from the same sample in a study of vaccination effects on CD4 cells after COVID-19. Sequenced by immunoSEQ multiplex PCR; TCRdb stores in-frame clones only, minus some. In the table there are around 30,000 clones, roughly 68% of which are singletons. No antigen has been assigned to these receptors. Before sequencing, viral peptide pools were used by the ViraFEST assay to expand antigen-specific CD4+ T cells. The culture ran for approximately 10 days, and then CD4+ T cells were isolated. Everyone in the study got two shots of either the BNT162b2 or mRNA-1273 vaccine. The source material was CD4+ T cells from PBMCs cultured with HCoV-OC43 spike peptides, sampled after COVID-19 vaccination. This sample's subset: HCoV-OC43 spike overlapping peptide pool stimulation. The receptors here all came from a human donor who received a COVID-19 vaccine.

The V call is TRBV14, the J call TRBJ1-2, with D unclear. This CDR3 comprises 13 residues. In germline, CDR1 is SGHDN, CDR2 FVKESK. V lost 5 bases to trimming and J lost 6 bases, with 13 bases between them. CDR3 sequence (DNA): TGTGCCAGCAGCTACGGACGGTCACATGGCTACACCTTC. Translated: CASSYGRSHGYTF. The full variable domain, rest sourced from reference TRBV14 and TRBJ1-2, is EAGVTQFPSHSVIEKGQTVTLRCDPISGHDNLYWYRRVMGKEIKFLLHFVKESKQDESGMPNNRFLAERTGGTYSTLKVQPAELEDSGVYFCASSYGRSHGYTFGSGTRLTVV.

In DNA form, the CDR3 reads TGTGCCAGCAGTGAACAGTCTGGGACCCAGTACTTC. This encodes CASSEQSGTQYF. J is TRBJ2-5 and V is TRBV6-1; D ambiguous. Germline V gene data show CDR1 as MNHNS and CDR2 as SASEGT. CDR3 length: 12 residues. V shed 2 bases and J shed 7 bases, with 8 bases lying between them.

To note about this clone: Additional DNA sequences in this sample encode the identical CDR3. The chain uses TRBV7-9 and TRBJ1-6, with D perhaps matching TRBD1 (6 bases). V lost 7 bases, J lost 0 bases, and 10 bases lay in between. Germline assignment: CDR1 SEHNR and CDR2 FQNEAQ (reference sequence). The CDR3 contains 15 residues. The CDR3 DNA sequence: TGTGCCAGCACGAGGGGGAGCTCCTATAATTCACCCCTCCACTTT. As protein: CASTRGSSYNSPLHF. The full variable domain, in which reference TRBV7-9 and TRBJ1-6 provide the parts outside the CDR3, is DTGVSQNPRHKITKRGQNVTFRCDPISEHNRLYWYRQTLGQGPEFLTYFQNEAQLEKSRLLSDRFSAERPKGSFSTLEIQRTEQGDSAMYLCASTRGSSYNSPLHFGNGTRLTVT.

This clone has only a few counts. V and J are TRBV7-6 and TRBJ1-1; D is ambiguous. CDR1 is SGHVS, CDR2 FNYEAQ, per germline. This CDR3 contains 15 residues. The V and J ends lost 4 bases and 0 bases respectively, with 12 bases between them. The CDR3: CASSSQTILNTEAFF. The DNA of the CDR3 is TGTGCCAGCAGCTCACAGACAATCCTGAACACTGAAGCTTTCTTT.

The chain combines TRBV11-2 with TRBJ2-5; 15 bases are shared with TRBD2. CDR3 length: 17 amino acids. With V trimmed by 5 bases and J by 5 bases, 9 bases remained unmatched. Germline V gene sequence: CDR1 SGHAT, CDR2 FQNNGV. DNA for the CDR3: TGTGCCAGCAGCACGCGGACTAGCGGGGGGGCCGGGGAGACCCAGTACTTC. The encoded protein is CASSTRTSGGAGETQYF.

The chain combines TRBV5-1 with TRBJ2-1; 8 bases are shared with TRBD2. The CDR3 has 16 amino acids. V dropped 4 bases and J dropped 7; count of bases not matched to a gene: 13. The germline CDR1 and CDR2 sequences are SGHRS and YFSETQ. The CDR3 loop reads CASSPLAGPAKNEQFF. The CDR3 DNA sequence: TGCGCCAGCAGCCCTTTAGCGGGACCCGCTAAAAATGAGCAGTTCTTC.

This chain links TRBV29-1 with TRBJ2-7; TRBD1 aligns across 9 bases. In germline, CDR1 is SQVTM, CDR2 ANQGSEA. CDR3 size: 14 residues. Trimming cost V 6 bases and J 2 bases; bases outside gene matches: 8. CDR3 loop: CSVSLGTGTYEQYF. The CDR3 coding sequence is TGCAGCGTCTCCTTGGGGACAGGGACCTACGAGCAGTACTTC.

The chain carries TRBV5-1 and TRBJ2-7; weak D call: TRBD1 (6 bases). V lost 6 bases, J lost 0 bases, and 16 bases lay in between. Germline CDR1 reads SGHRS; CDR2 reads YFSETQ. This CDR3 is 15 amino acids long. CDR3 sequence: CASTPRQDASYEQYF. DNA for the CDR3: TGCGCCAGCACCCCGCGACAGGACGCCTCCTACGAGCAGTACTTC.

This chain joins TRBV5-1 and TRBJ1-2; D is unresolved. There are 16 residues in the CDR3. Germline V lookup: CDR1 SGHRS, CDR2 YFSETQ. Trimming pared 2 bases from V and 8 bases from J, leaving 22 bases between. CDR3 amino acids: CASSLGTSMDTGGYTF. CDR3 DNA sequence: TGCGCCAGCAGCTTAGGAACGAGTATGGATACGGGCGGCTACACCTTC.

In its sample, this clone was seen a few times. The chain is built from TRBV5-5 and TRBJ1-2; D is possibly TRBD1 (5 bases). CDR3 size: 12 residues. Trimming cost V 1 base and J 10 bases, with 11 bases left between them. Germline-derived CDR1 and CDR2 are SGHKS and YYEKEE (reference sequence). The CDR3 region is CASSLRGDYYTF. In nucleotides, the CDR3 is TGTGCCAGCAGCTTGCGAGGGGATTACTACACCTTC.

The chain couples TRBV3-1 (or the pseudogene TRBV3-2) to TRBJ1-1, with D possibly TRBD1 on 5 matching bases. This CDR3 comprises 13 residues. CDR1 LGHDT and CDR2 YNNKEL come from the germline V gene (reference sequence). V was clipped by 3 bases and J by 3 bases, with 8 bases between them. This CDR3 reads CASSQTGDTEAFF. The CDR3 DNA reads as TGTGCCAGCAGCCAGACGGGGGACACTGAAGCTTTCTTT.

The rearrangement links TRBV19 to TRBJ2-1, with 10 positions matching TRBD2. There are 13 residues in the CDR3. CDR1 and CDR2 from the germline V gene are LNHDA and SQIVND (reference sequence). V lost 10 bases and J lost 8; bases outside the gene matches: 8. This CDR3 reads CATSGGAGYEQFF. CDR3 nucleotides: TGTGCCACCAGCGGGGGGGCCGGGTATGAGCAGTTCTTC.

There are a few counts of this clone. J is TRBJ1-1 and V is TRBV27; D gene unclear. Germline V lookup: CDR1 MNHEY, CDR2 SMNVEV (reference sequence). CDR3 length equals 13 residues. V lost 9 bases and J lost 0, with 11 bases in between. Here the CDR3 DNA reads TGTGCCAGTCGACCGACAATGAACACTGAAGCTTTCTTT. Amino acids: CASRPTMNTEAFF.

CDR3 nucleotides: TGTGCCAGCAGCTCCCAGGGCATTCATAATTCACCCCTCCACTTT. This encodes CASSSQGIHNSPLHF. The chain recombines TRBV2 with TRBJ1-6; perhaps TRBD1 as D (5 bases). Trimming stripped 6 bases from V and 5 bases from J, with 14 bases between. Germline CDR1 reads SNHLY; CDR2 reads FYNNEI. The CDR3 covers 15 residues.

The rearrangement links TRBV19 to TRBJ1-5; D remains unclear. CDR3 length: 14 amino acids. Trimming cost V 3 bases and J 0 bases, with 6 bases left between them. Per the germline V gene, CDR1 is LNHDA and CDR2 is SQIVND (reference sequence). The CDR3 nucleotides are TGTGCCAGTAGTATGCAGAGTAGCAATCAGCCCCAGCATTTT. Protein: CASSMQSSNQPQHF.

The chain employs TRBV21-1 and TRBJ1-3. TRBV21-1 is recorded as a pseudogene. The CDR3 covers 20 residues. Written as DNA, the CDR3 is TGTGCCAGCAGCAAAGAAGGGTCACACCAGGTGGGTCCCTCTGGAAACACCATATATTTT. Encoded protein: CASSKEGSHQVGPSGNTIYF.

This clone occurred a few times. The chain is built from TRBV10-3 and TRBJ2-2, with TRBD2 as a possible D gene (5 bases). The CDR3 has 13 amino acids. Trimming removed 2 bases at V and 5 bases at J, with 6 bases between. CDR1 ENHRY and CDR2 SYGVKD come from the germline V gene. Here the CDR3 DNA reads TGTGCCATCAGTGAGCGGACTACCGGGGAGCTGTTTTTT. This gives the protein CAISERTTGELFF.